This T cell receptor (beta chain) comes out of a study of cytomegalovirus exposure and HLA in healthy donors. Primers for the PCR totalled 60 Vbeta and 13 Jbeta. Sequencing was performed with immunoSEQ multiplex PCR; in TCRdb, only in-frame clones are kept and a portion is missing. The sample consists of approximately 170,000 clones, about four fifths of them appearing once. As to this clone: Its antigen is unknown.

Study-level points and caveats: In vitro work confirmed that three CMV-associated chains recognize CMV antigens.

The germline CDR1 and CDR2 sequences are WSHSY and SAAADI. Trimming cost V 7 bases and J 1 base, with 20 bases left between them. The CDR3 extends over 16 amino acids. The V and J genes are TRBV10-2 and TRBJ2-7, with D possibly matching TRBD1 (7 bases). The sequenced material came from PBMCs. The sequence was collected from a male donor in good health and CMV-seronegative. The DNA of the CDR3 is TGCGCCAGCATGTACAGGGGAGGCACCCATTCCTACGAGCAGTACTTC. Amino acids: CASMYRGGTHSYEQYF.